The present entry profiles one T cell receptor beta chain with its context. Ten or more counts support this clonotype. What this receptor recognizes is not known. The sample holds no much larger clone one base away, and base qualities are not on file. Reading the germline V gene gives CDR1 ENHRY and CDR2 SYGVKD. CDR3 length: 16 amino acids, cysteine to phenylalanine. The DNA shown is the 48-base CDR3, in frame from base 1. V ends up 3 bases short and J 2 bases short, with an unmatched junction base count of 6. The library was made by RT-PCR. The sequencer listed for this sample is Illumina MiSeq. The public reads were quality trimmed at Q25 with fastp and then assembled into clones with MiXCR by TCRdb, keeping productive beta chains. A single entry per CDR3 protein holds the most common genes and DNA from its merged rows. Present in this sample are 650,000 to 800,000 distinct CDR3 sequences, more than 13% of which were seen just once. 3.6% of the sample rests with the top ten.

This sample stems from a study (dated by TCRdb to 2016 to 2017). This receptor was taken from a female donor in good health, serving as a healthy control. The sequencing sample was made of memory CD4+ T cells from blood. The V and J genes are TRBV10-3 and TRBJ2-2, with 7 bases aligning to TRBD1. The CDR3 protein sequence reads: CAISDAGTVNTGELFF. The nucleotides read TGTGCCATCAGTGACGCCGGGACAGTAAACACCGGGGAGCTGTTTTTT.